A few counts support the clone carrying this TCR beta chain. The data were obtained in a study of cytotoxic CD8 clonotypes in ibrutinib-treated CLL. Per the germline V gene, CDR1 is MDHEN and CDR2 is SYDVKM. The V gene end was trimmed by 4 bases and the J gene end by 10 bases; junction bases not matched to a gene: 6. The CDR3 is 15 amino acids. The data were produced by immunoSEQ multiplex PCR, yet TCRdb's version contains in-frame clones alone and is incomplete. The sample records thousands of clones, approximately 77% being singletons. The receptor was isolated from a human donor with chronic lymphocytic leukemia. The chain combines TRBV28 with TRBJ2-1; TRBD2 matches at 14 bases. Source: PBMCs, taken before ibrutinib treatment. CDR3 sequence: CASSSPRLAGGEQFF. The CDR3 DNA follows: TGTGCCAGCAGTTCTCCTCGACTAGCGGGGGGGGAGCAGTTCTTC.